These 23 T cell receptor beta chains were all obtained from the same sample, sequenced in a study of T cell responses to AZD1222 COVID-19 vaccine. Using immunoSEQ multiplex PCR, the repertoire was profiled, and TCRdb retains in-frame clones only, with some absent. This table has around 100,000 clones, 91% appearing once. The material was peripheral blood, obtained on day 0 of AZD1222 vaccination. The receptors stem from an adult in good health.

This rearrangement joins TRBV6-5 to TRBJ1-2; tentatively, D is TRBD1 (5 bases). This CDR3 region has 15 residues. The V and J ends lost 0 bases and 11 bases respectively, with 19 bases between them. CDR1 MNHEY and CDR2 SVGAGI come from the germline V gene. The CDR3 sequence: CASSYSTGVQGSYTF. The DNA for the CDR3 is TGTGCCAGCAGTTACTCCACGGGGGTTCAGGGAAGTTACACCTTC.

The chain is built from TRBV5-1 and TRBJ2-3; the D gene is possibly TRBD1 (5 bases). The V gene lost 5 bases and the J gene lost 1 base, with 17 bases spanning the gap. The CDR3 length is 16 residues. In germline, CDR1 is SGHRS, CDR2 YFSETQ. The CDR3 DNA sequence: TGCGCCAGCAGTCTCCGTCCAGGGTTCCGCACAGATACGCAGTATTTT. Its translation: CASSLRPGFRTDTQYF.

The chain is built from TRBV27 and TRBJ2-7; TRBD2 is a possible D gene (6 bases). The CDR3 spans 14 residues. V was clipped by 2 bases and J by 4 bases, with 12 bases between them. Germline V CDR1 and CDR2: MNHEY, SMNVEV (reference sequence). CDR3 in DNA: TGTGCCAGCAGTTTACATGGGACTGGTTACGAGCAGTACTTC. Translated: CASSLHGTGYEQYF.

The genes are TRBV21-1 and TRBJ2-1. TRBV21-1 is termed a pseudogene. The CDR3 has 12 residues. CDR3 coding DNA: TGTGCCAGCAGCAAAAACGGGCGCCTATTGTTCTTC. Protein sequence: CASSKNGRLLFF.

Only a few counts were recorded for this clone. The V and J genes are TRBV6-4 and TRBJ2-3, with TRBD1 matching 8 bases. The CDR3 spans 14 residues. J gave up 2 bases and V 5 bases, and 3 bases lay outside the gene matches. CDR1 is MRHNA and CDR2 is SNTAGT in the germline V gene. The CDR3 nucleotides read TGTGCCAGCAGTCCGGGACAGGACACAGATACGCAGTATTTT. This sequence encodes CASSPGQDTDTQYF.

J is TRBJ2-1 and V is TRBV9; TRBD1 or TRBD2 may be the D gene (5 bases each). The CDR3 extends over 15 amino acids. With 3 bases removed from V and 4 bases from J, the gap between germline ends came to 14 bases. Per germline, CDR1 SGDLS and CDR2 YYNGEE. DNA for the CDR3: TGTGCCAGCAGCGCCCGGGACGGCCCTTACAATGAGCAGTTCTTC. Encoded protein: CASSARDGPYNEQFF.

This rearrangement joins TRBV12-3 or TRBV12-4 to TRBJ2-2, with D uncertain. Trimming left V 3 bases short and J 7 bases short, with 3 bases between. The CDR3 length is 11 residues. CDR3 in amino acids: CASSFGGELFF. Here the CDR3 DNA reads TGTGCCAGCAGTTTTGGCGGGGAGCTGTTTTTT.

This chain links TRBV7-2 with TRBJ2-7; TRBD2 agrees at 8 bases. Germline V lookup: CDR1 SGHTA, CDR2 FQGNSA. This CDR3 has 15 residues. Losses at the gene ends were 0 bases for V and 4 bases for J; bases not matched to a gene: 5. Here the CDR3 DNA reads TGTGCCAGCAGCTTAGCGATGGTAGCGGGGTACGAGCAGTACTTC. Translated, it gives CASSLAMVAGYEQYF. Based on the CDR3 plus reference TRBV7-2 and TRBJ2-7, the full variable domain is GAGVSQSPSNKVTEKGKDVELRCDPISGHTALYWYRQSLGQGLEFLIYFQGNSAPDKSGLPSDRFSAERTGGSVSTLTIQRTQQEDSAVYLCASSLAMVAGYEQYFGPGTRLTVT.

The V and J genes are TRBV5-6 and TRBJ1-1; weak D call: TRBD1 (5 bases). Germline CDR1 reads SGHDT; CDR2 reads YYEEEE. V was pared by 4 bases and J by 4 bases, with 17 bases between. The CDR3 has 15 residues. The CDR3: CASSRGGGPGTEAFF. As DNA, the CDR3 is TGTGCCAGCAGCCGGGGCGGGGGACCCGGCACTGAAGCTTTCTTT.

V gene TRBV18 combines with J gene TRBJ2-7, with TRBD1 identical over 7 bases. The CDR3 runs 13 residues. Germline CDR1 and CDR2: KGHSH and LQKENI. The ends lost 3 bases at V and 1 base at J; junction bases unmatched: 0. This chain's CDR3 is CASSPGQSYEQYF. For the CDR3, the DNA is TGTGCCAGCTCACCGGGACAGTCCTACGAGCAGTACTTC.

The table lists this clone with a few counts. This chain joins TRBV5-5 and TRBJ1-1; 9 nucleotides align to TRBD1. V trimming: 0 bases; J trimming: 0 bases; junction bases outside the gene matches: 9. The CDR3 extends over 18 amino acids. Germline CDR1 SGHKS, CDR2 YYEKEE (reference sequence). CDR3 loop: CASSLVLGTGNMNTEAFF. The DNA for the CDR3 is TGTGCCAGCAGCTTGGTTCTGGGGACAGGGAATATGAACACTGAAGCTTTCTTT.

The chain recombines TRBV19 with TRBJ2-7; weak D call: TRBD1 (5 bases). Trimming left V 3 bases short and J 6 bases short, with 9 bases between. The germline V gene encodes CDR1 LNHDA and CDR2 SQIVND (reference sequence). CDR3 size: 12 residues. The CDR3 protein is CASSIDSVEQYF. The DNA for the CDR3 is TGTGCCAGTAGTATTGACAGCGTCGAGCAGTACTTC.

In regard to this clone: The sample carries other DNA sequences with the same CDR3. DNA for the CDR3: TGTGCCAGCAGCTTAGCAGGGGGTCTCAATGAGCAGTTCTTC. It codes for CASSLAGGLNEQFF. J is TRBJ2-1 and V is TRBV7-9; a possible D gene is TRBD1 (6 bases). CDR3 size: 14 residues. The ends were cut back, 0 bases at V and 6 bases at J, with 9 bases in the middle. The germline V gene has CDR1 SEHNR and CDR2 FQNEAQ (reference sequence).

This clone was seen only once. The chain combines TRBV3-1 (or the pseudogene TRBV3-2) with TRBJ1-2; D ambiguous. The CDR3 has 14 residues. Per the germline V gene, CDR1 is LGHDT and CDR2 is YNNKEL (reference sequence). V was pared by 0 bases and J by 5 bases, with 10 bases between. The CDR3 region is CASSQDGGLYGYTF. The CDR3 DNA reads as TGTGCCAGCAGCCAAGACGGCGGCTTGTATGGCTACACCTTC.

The chain recombines TRBV28 with TRBJ1-2, with TRBD1 as a possible D gene (5 bases). Trimming left V 7 bases short and J 11 bases short, with 17 bases between. The CDR3 loop spans 12 amino acids. Germline V CDR1 and CDR2: MDHEN, SYDVKM. The CDR3 sequence is CASKPLVGPYTF. The CDR3 region has the DNA TGTGCCAGCAAACCCTTAGTGGGGCCTTACACCTTC.

The gene calls are TRBV7-2 and TRBJ1-1; TRBD1 matches 7 bases. The germline V gene encodes CDR1 SGHTA and CDR2 FQGNSA. J lost 4 bases, V lost 5 bases, and 7 bases had no gene match. This CDR3 is built from 14 residues. The CDR3 DNA is TGTGCCAGCAGCGCGACAGGGAGTATCACTGAAGCTTTCTTT. Residues: CASSATGSITEAFF.

J is TRBJ2-3 and V is TRBV7-9, with 8 bases matching TRBD2. V dropped 5 bases and J dropped 4; count of bases not matched to a gene: 20. The CDR3 sequence is 19 residues long. From germline, CDR1 is SEHNR and CDR2 FQNEAQ (reference sequence). CDR3 sequence (DNA): TGTGCCAGCAGCACCCGGGCCAGTAAGCAACTAGCGGTGCCAGATACGCAGTATTTT. It translates to CASSTRASKQLAVPDTQYF. Drawing the rest from reference TRBV7-9 and TRBJ2-3, the complete variable domain is DTGVSQNPRHKITKRGQNVTFRCDPISEHNRLYWYRQTLGQGPEFLTYFQNEAQLEKSRLLSDRFSAERPKGSFSTLEIQRTEQGDSAMYLCASSTRASKQLAVPDTQYFGPGTRLTVL.

This sequence joins TRBV7-9 and TRBJ1-2; TRBD1 might be the D (6 bases). V gave up 5 bases and J gave up 8 bases, with 15 bases separating them. There are 13 residues in the CDR3. Germline-derived CDR1 and CDR2 are SEHNR and FQNEAQ (reference sequence). CDR3 DNA: TGTGCCAGCAGCCCGCGGGGGGCGGTCGGCTACACCTTC. Residues: CASSPRGAVGYTF.

This clone came up once. The rearrangement links TRBV20-1 to TRBJ1-1; weak D call: TRBD1 (6 bases). The germline gives CDR1 DFQATT, CDR2 SNEGSKA (reference sequence). This CDR3 has 11 residues. V lost 6 bases, J lost 5 bases, and 10 bases lay in between. The CDR3 sequence is CSAKQGTEAFF. CDR3 nucleotide sequence: TGCAGTGCCAAACAGGGAACTGAAGCTTTCTTT.

The chain combines TRBV7-2 with TRBJ1-2, with D uncertain. Trimming removed 1 base from V and 0 bases from J, with 6 bases in between. The germline V gene has CDR1 SGHTA and CDR2 FQGNSA. The CDR3 sequence is 14 residues long. The CDR3 loop is CASSLGGANYGYTF. For the CDR3, the DNA is TGTGCCAGCAGCTTAGGCGGAGCTAACTATGGCTACACCTTC.

The V call is TRBV5-1, the J call TRBJ2-3; 14 bases align to TRBD2. The germline V gene encodes CDR1 SGHRS and CDR2 YFSETQ. J was trimmed by 4 bases and V by 4 bases; bases with no gene match: 5. The CDR3 loop spans 16 amino acids. Written as DNA, the CDR3 is TGCGCCAGCAGCGTGCCGGGACTAGCGGGAGCAGATACGCAGTATTTT. Amino acid sequence: CASSVPGLAGADTQYF.

This clone came up a few times. The chain links TRBV2 to TRBJ2-1; a weak D match, TRBD1 (8 bases). Between the trimmed V and J ends, which lost 7 bases and 6 bases, there was a span of 16 bases. The V gene's germline CDR1 is SNHLY and CDR2 FYNNEI. This CDR3 spans 14 amino acids. The CDR3 protein is CASNQQGGGNEQFF. DNA of the CDR3: TGTGCCAGCAACCAACAGGGGGGGGGCAATGAGCAGTTCTTC.

Comments on this clone: A junction end diverges from the germline sequence, so it may reflect a read error. The chain couples TRBV5-1 to TRBJ2-2; 9 positions match TRBD1. The CDR3 loop spans 16 amino acids. The germline V gene encodes CDR1 SGHRS and CDR2 YFSETQ. The CDR3 is CASSPLQGANSGELFF. In DNA form, the CDR3 reads TGCGCCAGCAGCCCCTTACAGGGGGCGAACTCCGGGGAGCTGTTTTTT.